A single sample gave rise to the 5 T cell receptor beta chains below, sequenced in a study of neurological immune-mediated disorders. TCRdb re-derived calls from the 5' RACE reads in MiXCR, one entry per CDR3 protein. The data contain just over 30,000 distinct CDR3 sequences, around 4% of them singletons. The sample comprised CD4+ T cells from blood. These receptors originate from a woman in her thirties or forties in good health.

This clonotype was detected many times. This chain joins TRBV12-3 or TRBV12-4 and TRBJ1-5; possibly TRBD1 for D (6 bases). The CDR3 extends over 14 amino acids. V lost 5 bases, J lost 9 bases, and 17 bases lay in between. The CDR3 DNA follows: TGTGCCAGCAGTCGCTGGGGGGCGGATGGGCCCCAGCATTTT. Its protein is CASSRWGADGPQHF.

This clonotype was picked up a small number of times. This CDR3 reads CASSPGTGNTEAFF. The CDR3 region has the DNA TGTGCCAGCTCACCGGGGACAGGAAACACTGAAGCTTTCTTT. The chain uses TRBV18 and TRBJ1-1; 8 bases are shared with TRBD1. V was pared by 3 bases and J by 2 bases, with 2 bases of the junction left unmatched. CDR3 length: 14 amino acids. Germline CDR1 reads KGHSH; CDR2 reads LQKENI.

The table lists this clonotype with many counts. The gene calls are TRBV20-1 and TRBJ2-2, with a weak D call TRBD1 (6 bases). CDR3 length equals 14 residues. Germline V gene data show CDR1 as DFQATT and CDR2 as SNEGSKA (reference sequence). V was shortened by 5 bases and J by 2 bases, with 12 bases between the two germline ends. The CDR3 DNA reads TGCAGTGCTCCCAGGGGTGAAAACACCGGGGAGCTGTTTTTT. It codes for CSAPRGENTGELFF.

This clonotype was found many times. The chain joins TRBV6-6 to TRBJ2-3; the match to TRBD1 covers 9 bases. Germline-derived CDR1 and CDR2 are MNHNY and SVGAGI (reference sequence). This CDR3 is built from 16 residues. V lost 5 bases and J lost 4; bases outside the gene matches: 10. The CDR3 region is CASSLGQGPSADTQYF. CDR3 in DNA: TGTGCCAGCAGTCTAGGACAGGGGCCCAGTGCAGATACGCAGTATTTT.

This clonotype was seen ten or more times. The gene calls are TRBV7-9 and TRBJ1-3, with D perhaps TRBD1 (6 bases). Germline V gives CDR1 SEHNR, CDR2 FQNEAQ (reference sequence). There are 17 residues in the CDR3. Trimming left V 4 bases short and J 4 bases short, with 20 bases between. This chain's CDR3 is CASSSGGGRGRGNTIYF. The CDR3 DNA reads TGTGCCAGCAGCTCCGGAGGGGGGAGGGGACGCGGAAACACCATATATTTT. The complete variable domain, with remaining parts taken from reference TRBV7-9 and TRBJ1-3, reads DTGVSQNPRHKITKRGQNVTFRCDPISEHNRLYWYRQTLGQGPEFLTYFQNEAQLEKSRLLSDRFSAERPKGSFSTLEIQRTEQGDSAMYLCASSSGGGRGRGNTIYFGEGSWLTVV.